This T cell receptor beta chain was sequenced for a study of post-analysis software for immune sequencing data (dated by TCRdb to the mid-2010s). A note on the overall study: Disease courses on record covered relapsing-remitting, secondary progressive and progressive-relapsing multiple sclerosis, though some patients had no subtype annotation. Patient repertoires were compared against some twelve previously published healthy control repertoires from donors aged about 6 to 27 years. A subset of samples was prepared in parallel using single-end sample barcoding, then pooled and co-amplified after Illumina adapter ligation. Results the study describes overall, beyond this receptor: Compared with controls, multiple sclerosis patients had significantly lower normalized Chao1 diversity, a finding suggesting substantial peripheral T-cell clonal expansion. Direct clustering with F measure showed strong co-clustering of samples prepared in the same batch, prompting a batch-effect correction. Roughly 5 TRBV segments, including TRBV5-6, TRBV5-1 and TRBV20-1, were significantly more frequent in patients than controls. The multiple sclerosis patient group was slightly younger than the control group.

Libraries were constructed by PCR. Sequenced using an Illumina HiSeq 2500. To reduce PCR and sequencing biases, unique molecular identifiers were incorporated into the TCR beta cDNA libraries. Every 1 to 10 million input T cells yielded 500,000 or so cDNA molecules, meaning each molecule approximated one T cell. The same protocol used for the earlier healthy control dataset was applied to prepare and sequence the patient libraries. Samples belonging to the same batch were prepared together, multiplexed and sequenced on a shared HiSeq lane. In the source study's methods: MIGEC handled the raw barcoded reads, throwing out single-read molecular identifier groups before consensus assembly and CDR3 extraction. VDJtools was used for post-analysis of the clonotype tables, with diversity normalized by down-sampling every dataset to the smallest sample size. In repertoire overlap clustering, CDR3 amino acid sequences, but not nucleotide sequences, were matched to correct batch-related cross-sample contamination. The raw public reads went through TCRdb reprocessing: fastp at Q25, MiXCR clone calling, in-frame beta chains kept. Each CDR3 protein gets just one entry, which takes the most common genes and DNA from the rows behind it. The V and J calls here are based on TCRdb, not the publication. A total of about 160,000 distinct CDR3 sequences appear in this sample, under 40% of them only once. Over 25% of the sample comes from the top ten.

The intended sense of this specimen's time point label: second blood draw from one MS patient after hematopoietic stem cell transplantation. To demonstrate the VDJtools post-analysis software, the study profiled TCR beta repertoires from the peripheral blood of about 13 young patients with multiple sclerosis. The patients with multiple sclerosis were children and adolescents between roughly 6 and 17 years of age. Details on this clonotype: The specificity of this receptor is unknown. There are no base qualities to consult, and no much larger clone falls within one base.

The V end gives up 3 bases and the J end 8 bases, leaving 3 bases in the junction not matched to a gene. In the germline V gene (reference sequence), CDR1 corresponds to PRHDT and CDR2 to FYEKMQ. Reading from cysteine to phenylalanine, the CDR3 counts 13 amino acids. The sequence is cut down to CDR3 DNA, 39 bases in frame from base 1. The chain is made from TRBV13 and TRBJ1-2; 10 central nucleotides agree with TRBD1. Source: blood, taken after autologous hematopoietic stem cell transplantation. This TCR was recovered from a girl under 18 with multiple sclerosis. Donor details come from another sample of the same person, matched by shared clones. CDR3 protein: CASSFDRGRGYTF. The nucleotide sequence reads TGTGCCAGCAGCTTTGACAGGGGGCGGGGCTACACCTTC.